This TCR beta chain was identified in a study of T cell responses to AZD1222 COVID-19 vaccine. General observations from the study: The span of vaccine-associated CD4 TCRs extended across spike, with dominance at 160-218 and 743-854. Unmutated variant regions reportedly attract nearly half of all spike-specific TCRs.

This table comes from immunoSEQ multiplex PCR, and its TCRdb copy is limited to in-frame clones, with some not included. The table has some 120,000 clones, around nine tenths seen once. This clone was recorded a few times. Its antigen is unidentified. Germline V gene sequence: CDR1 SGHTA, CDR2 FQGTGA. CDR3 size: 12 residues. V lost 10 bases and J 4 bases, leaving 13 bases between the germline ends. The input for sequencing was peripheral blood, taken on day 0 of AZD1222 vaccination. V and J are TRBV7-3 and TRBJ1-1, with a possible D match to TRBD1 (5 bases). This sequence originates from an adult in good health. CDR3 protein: CATPGLCTEAFF. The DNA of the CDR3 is TGTGCCACTCCAGGGCTTTGCACTGAAGCTTTCTTT.